The 10 T cell receptor beta chains reported below all come from one sample, sequenced in a study of regulatory T cells. These receptors' targets are unknown. Primers: 52 TRBV forward and 13 TRBJ reverse. Assay used: immunoSEQ multiplex PCR; TCRdb lists only in-frame clones, some missing. The sample yields about 29,000 clones, roughly 90% seen once. Overall study findings and caveats: Hydrophobic residues at CDR3 positions 6 and 7 were enriched in conventional CD4+ T cells of CD3G-deficient patients.

What was sequenced was conventional CD4+ T cells sorted from blood. The receptors were sampled from a person under 30 with CD3G deficiency.

The rearrangement joins TRBV6-1 to TRBJ2-5, with TRBD1 matching 10 bases. J was trimmed by 5 bases and V by 6 bases; bases with no gene match: 6. CDR1 is MNHNS, CDR2 SASEGT, per germline. This CDR3 is 14 amino acids long. The DNA of the CDR3 is TGTGCCAGCAGCTTGTCGACAGGGGGCGAGACCCAGTACTTC. Translated, it gives CASSLSTGGETQYF.

The J gene is TRBJ1-1, the V gene TRBV28; D is perhaps TRBD1 (6 bases). Deletions cut 6 bases from V and 3 bases from J, with 14 bases between. Germline CDR1 MDHEN, CDR2 SYDVKM. This CDR3 region has 14 residues. The CDR3 DNA follows: TGTGCCAGCAGCCTAGGGGGAGGTCACACTGAAGCTTTCTTT. It is translated as CASSLGGGHTEAFF.

This chain joins TRBV7-2 and TRBJ2-5; the D gene is possibly TRBD2 (6 bases). Between the trimmed V and J ends, which lost 1 base and 4 bases, there was a span of 19 bases. Germline CDR1 is SGHTA and CDR2 is FQGNSA. The CDR3 totals 17 residues. This CDR3 reads CASSLDLKGGQGETQYF. DNA of the CDR3: TGTGCCAGCAGCTTAGATTTAAAGGGAGGCCAAGGAGAGACCCAGTACTTC.

CDR3 sequence reads: CASRATGVGTDTQYF. In DNA form, the CDR3 reads TGTGCCAGCAGGGCGACAGGGGTTGGGACAGATACGCAGTATTTT. The genes are TRBV7-8 and TRBJ2-3; 8 nucleotides align to TRBD1. Germline values: CDR1 SGHVS, CDR2 FQNEAQ. V was clipped by 6 bases and J by 3 bases; unmatched bases: 8. CDR3 length: 15 residues.

The chain couples TRBV20-1 to TRBJ2-5; D is unresolved. This CDR3 region has 10 residues. The germline gives CDR1 DFQATT, CDR2 SNEGSKA (reference sequence). The germline V and J ends were trimmed by 3 bases and 5 bases, with 4 bases remaining between them. In DNA, the CDR3 is TGCAGTGCTAGGGTCGAGACCCAGTACTTC. Amino acid sequence: CSARVETQYF.

This sequence joins TRBV4-2 and TRBJ2-3, with D unresolved. V lost 0 bases and J 6 bases, leaving 10 bases between the germline ends. Germline V CDR1 and CDR2: LGHNA, YNFKEQ. This CDR3 is built from 14 residues. CDR3 residues: CASSQDRTRDTQYF. CDR3 DNA: TGTGCCAGCAGCCAAGATCGGACGAGGGATACGCAGTATTTT.

J is TRBJ2-7 and V is TRBV11-2; TRBD1 matches at 7 bases. The CDR3 totals 15 residues. V trimming: 1 base; J trimming: 2 bases; junction bases outside the gene matches: 5. CDR1 and CDR2 from the germline V gene are SGHAT and FQNNGV. The CDR3 DNA reads TGTGCCAGCAGCTTAGGACGGGACAGTCCCTACGAGCAGTACTTC. This sequence encodes CASSLGRDSPYEQYF.

This clone was seen a single time. The chain is built from TRBV20-1 and TRBJ2-5; D remains unclear. Trimming took off 5 bases at V and 6 bases at J, with 10 bases between the two ends. Germline-derived CDR1 and CDR2 are DFQATT and SNEGSKA (reference sequence). The length of the CDR3 is 11 residues. CDR3 region: CSAPFGKTQYF. The CDR3 DNA reads TGCAGTGCTCCGTTTGGGAAGACCCAGTACTTC.

The chain recombines TRBV5-1 with TRBJ2-5, with D possibly being TRBD1 or TRBD2 (5 bases each). CDR1 SGHRS and CDR2 YFSETQ come from the germline V gene. V gave up 4 bases and J gave up 4 bases, with 20 bases separating them. The CDR3 consists of 16 residues. CDR3 in DNA: TGCGCCAGCAGCCTGGTAGGGACCACTGGAGGAGAGACCCAGTACTTC. Translating it yields CASSLVGTTGGETQYF.

The chain is built from TRBV7-2 and TRBJ2-5; D unclear. The CDR3 loop spans 16 amino acids. The V and J ends lost 2 bases and 7 bases respectively, with 20 bases between them. Germline-derived CDR1 and CDR2 are SGHTA and FQGNSA. CDR3 bases: TGTGCCAGCAGCTTAAACCCCTTAATAAACTATAGGACCCAGTACTTC. Its protein is CASSLNPLINYRTQYF.